A single sample is the source of the 26 T cell receptor beta chains below, sequenced in a study of T cells in Graves' hyperthyroidism and ophthalmopathy. Authors of the study amplified TCR beta CDR3 regions from RNA transcripts. Initially, a first-round RT-PCR of the TCR CDR3 employed the HTBI primer set. TCRdb redid the calling of the multiplex PCR reads with MiXCR, one entry per CDR3 protein. The top ten clones hold 7.5% to 8.5% of a sample with about 580,000 distinct CDR3 sequences, about 45% of them seen once. The sample consisted of peripheral blood or thyroid tissue (not recorded which). These receptors were taken from a woman aged 18 to 35 with Graves' hyperthyroidism.

This clonotype came up many times. J is TRBJ2-7 and V is TRBV29-1, with D possibly being TRBD1 (6 bases). Germline CDR1 and CDR2: SQVTM and ANQGSEA. This CDR3 region has 14 residues. V lost 8 bases, J lost 3 bases, and 20 bases lay in between. The CDR3 loop is CSPRPSGVFYEQYF. As DNA, the CDR3 is TGCAGCCCACGACCCTCAGGGGTTTTCTACGAGCAGTACTTC.

The chain has TRBV2 and TRBJ2-3; TRBD1 might be the D (5 bases). The CDR3 loop spans 12 amino acids. With 11 bases removed from V and 4 bases from J, the gap between germline ends came to 13 bases. Germline-derived CDR1 and CDR2 are SNHLY and FYNNEI. CDR3 in DNA: TGTGCCGGGGAAGGGGTTTCAGATACGCAGTATTTT. Translation: CAGEGVSDTQYF.

This clonotype is a singleton in its sample. A much larger clone sits a single nucleotide away, making a read error possible. V gene TRBV12-3 or TRBV12-4 combines with J gene TRBJ1-5; a weak D match, TRBD1 (6 bases). With 5 bases removed from V and 3 bases from J, the gap between germline ends came to 14 bases. CDR3 size: 15 residues. The CDR3 is CASSPGAGLNQPQHF. The CDR3 nucleotides read TGTGCCAGCAGTCCAGGGGCAGGGCTCAATCAGCCCCAGCATTTT.

The chain has TRBV11-1 and TRBJ1-6; 7 bases are shared with TRBD1. After removal of 5 bases from V and 9 bases from J, the junction contained 10 bases not matched to a gene. The CDR3 is 15 residues long. Germline loops: CDR1 SGHAT, CDR2 FQDESV (reference sequence). The CDR3: CASSRKATGSSPLHF. The CDR3 DNA sequence: TGTGCCAGCAGCCGCAAGGCGACAGGGTCTTCACCCCTCCACTTT.

The chain joins TRBV19 to TRBJ2-5; the match to TRBD2 covers 12 bases. CDR3 length: 17 residues. V lost 2 bases and J lost 11; bases outside the gene matches: 15. CDR1 and CDR2 (germline): LNHDA, SQIVND (reference sequence). CDR3 protein: CASSIRLAGDWGDEQYF. Written as DNA, the CDR3 is TGTGCCAGTAGTATAAGACTAGCGGGAGATTGGGGCGATGAGCAGTACTTC.

In the case of this clonotype: A much larger clone is a single base away; this may be a read error. This chain uses TRBV4-1 with TRBJ2-5; 7 bases map to TRBD2. The length of the CDR3 is 16 residues. Germline V gene lookup returns CDR1 MGHRA and CDR2 YSYEKL. The chain's CDR3 is CAGSQPWDLRGETQYF. CDR3 DNA: TGCGCCGGCAGCCAACCCTGGGACTTGCGGGGGGAGACCCAGTACTTC.

The rearrangement joins TRBV6-5 to TRBJ1-4; D gene ambiguous. CDR1 MNHEY and CDR2 SVGAGI come from the germline V gene. The CDR3 contains 16 residues. V was trimmed by 3 bases and J by 5 bases, leaving 16 bases between them. This chain's CDR3 is CASSYYFGTQNEKLFF. The CDR3 coding sequence is TGTGCCAGCAGTTATTACTTCGGCACACAAAATGAAAAACTGTTTTTT.

The chain employs TRBV30 and TRBJ1-1; no clear D gene. Germline CDR1 is GTSNPN and CDR2 is SVGIG (reference sequence). This CDR3 contains 14 residues. The V end was cut by 3 bases, the J end by 10 bases, with 21 bases between. CDR3 sequence: CAWRREQDAYGAFF. The CDR3 nucleotides are TGTGCCTGGAGAAGAGAGCAGGACGCCTACGGAGCTTTCTTT.

The gene calls are TRBV3-1 and TRBJ2-3; D gene uncertain. Germline V lookup: CDR1 LGHDT, CDR2 YNNKEL (reference sequence). The CDR3 runs to 15 residues. The V gene lost 0 bases and the J gene lost 3 bases, with 10 bases spanning the gap. The CDR3 spells CASSQEGTETDTQYF. In DNA form, the CDR3 reads TGTGCCAGCAGCCAAGAGGGAACGGAAACAGATACGCAGTATTTT.

At least ten counts were recorded for this clonotype. This chain joins TRBV29-1 and TRBJ1-1; tentatively, D is TRBD1 (6 bases). The CDR3 length is 14 residues. The germline gives CDR1 SQVTM, CDR2 ANQGSEA. V was cut by 1 base and J by 4 bases, with 13 bases left in between. The CDR3 DNA reads TGCAGCGTTGAAGGTGCAGGGGAGGGCACTGAAGCTTTCTTT. This encodes CSVEGAGEGTEAFF.

The V and J genes are TRBV6-5 and TRBJ2-2; D not resolved. The germline V gene has CDR1 MNHEY and CDR2 SVGAGI. The CDR3 runs to 11 residues. V shed 0 bases and J shed 9 bases, with 2 bases lying between them. The CDR3 here is CASSYSRELFF. The DNA for the CDR3 is TGTGCCAGCAGTTACTCTAGGGAGCTGTTTTTT.

This clonotype has a count of ten or more. The rearrangement joins TRBV4-1 to TRBJ2-7; no firm D call. With 1 base removed from V and 4 bases from J, the gap between germline ends came to 8 bases. Germline CDR1 is MGHRA and CDR2 is YSYEKL. The length of the CDR3 is 13 residues. The CDR3 nucleotides read TGCGCCAGCAGCCAAGGTGTAGGGTACGAGCAGTACTTC. Protein product: CASSQGVGYEQYF.

The chain carries TRBV9 and TRBJ1-6; D is unclear. CDR1 is SGDLS and CDR2 is YYNGEE in the germline V gene. CDR3 length: 14 amino acids. V lost 0 bases, J lost 7 bases, and 8 bases lay in between. The CDR3 DNA follows: TGTGCCAGCAGCGTAGTCGTCTCGAATTCACCCCTCCACTTT. As protein: CASSVVVSNSPLHF.

This clonotype was detected ten times or more. V gene TRBV19 combines with J gene TRBJ1-5; D is perhaps TRBD1 (5 bases). Germline CDR1 and CDR2: LNHDA and SQIVND (reference sequence). This CDR3 contains 13 residues. The V and J ends lost 5 bases and 4 bases respectively, with 9 bases between them. This chain's CDR3 is CASSQGMNQPQHF. The CDR3 DNA reads as TGTGCCAGTAGTCAGGGAATGAATCAGCCCCAGCATTTT.

The V gene is TRBV11-2, the J gene TRBJ2-3; no clear D gene. Germline CDR1 SGHAT, CDR2 FQNNGV. Trimming shortened V by 2 bases and J by 4 bases, and 10 bases separated the two germline ends. This CDR3 is 14 amino acids long. Here the CDR3 reads CASSLNPSSDTQYF. CDR3 DNA sequence: TGTGCCAGCAGCTTAAATCCATCGTCAGATACGCAGTATTTT.

This clonotype was counted only a few times. This rearrangement joins TRBV11-2 to TRBJ2-6, with D possibly being TRBD1 (5 bases). Germline CDR1 is SGHAT and CDR2 is FQNNGV. V lost 0 bases to trimming and J lost 0 bases, with 12 bases between them. This CDR3 region has 18 residues. CDR3 in amino acids: CASSLDPQGSSGANVLTF. The CDR3 bases are TGTGCCAGCAGCTTAGATCCGCAGGGTAGCTCTGGGGCCAACGTCCTGACTTTC.

This clonotype was detected ten times or more. The rearrangement links TRBV6-6 to TRBJ1-1; 9 positions match TRBD1. This CDR3 comprises 14 residues. CDR1 and CDR2 from the germline V gene are MNHNY and SVGAGI (reference sequence). V shed 5 bases, J shed 1 base, and the junction held 2 bases outside the gene matches. The CDR3 nucleotides are TGTGCCAGCAGTCGGGACAGGGCGAACACTGAAGCTTTCTTT. Protein: CASSRDRANTEAFF.

This clonotype was observed at least ten times. V is TRBV12-3 or TRBV12-4 and J is TRBJ2-2; no reliable D call. The CDR3 totals 12 residues. The V gene lost 10 bases and the J gene lost 5 bases, with 11 bases spanning the gap. In DNA form, the CDR3 reads TGTGCCACCAACTTGGGAACCGGGGAGCTGTTTTTT. Protein product: CATNLGTGELFF.

V usage is TRBV12-3 or TRBV12-4 and J usage is TRBJ2-3, with D unresolved. Trimming pared 6 bases from V and 5 bases from J, leaving 12 bases between. The CDR3 has 13 residues. This CDR3 is CASRNLLLDTQYF. DNA of the CDR3: TGTGCCAGCAGAAACCTACTGTTAGATACGCAGTATTTT.

This clonotype was detected many times. The chain joins TRBV29-1 to TRBJ2-5, with 10 positions matching TRBD1. V was pared by 8 bases and J by 5 bases, with 8 bases of the junction left unmatched. The CDR3 spans 13 residues. Per germline, CDR1 SQVTM and CDR2 ANQGSEA. CDR3 amino acids: CSTSTGGLETQYF. The CDR3, as DNA: TGCAGCACGTCGACAGGGGGCCTGGAGACCCAGTACTTC.

The chain joins TRBV9 to TRBJ2-5; TRBD2 matches 13 bases. CDR3 length: 15 amino acids. CDR1 is SGDLS, CDR2 YYNGEE, per germline. Losses at the gene ends were 5 bases for V and 5 bases for J; bases not matched to a gene: 6. CDR3 nucleotides: TGTGCCAGCAGTACGGGACTAGCGGGACTGGAGACCCAGTACTTC. Translating gives CASSTGLAGLETQYF.

Many counts were recorded for this clonotype. The chain uses TRBV20-1 and TRBJ2-5, with D uncertain. The CDR3 is 14 residues long. The V end was cut by 6 bases, the J end by 3 bases, with 17 bases between. Germline V gives CDR1 DFQATT, CDR2 SNEGSKA (reference sequence). CDR3 in DNA: TGCAGTGCCCCGCTTGTCCCGGCGAAAGAGACCCAGTACTTC. It specifies CSAPLVPAKETQYF.

This rearrangement joins TRBV7-9 to TRBJ2-3; D perhaps matches TRBD1 (5 bases). The CDR3 spans 15 residues. Germline V gives CDR1 SEHNR, CDR2 FQNEAQ (reference sequence). V lost 5 bases and J lost 2, with 14 bases in between. In DNA form, the CDR3 reads TGTGCCAGCAGCCCCCAGGGAAGTGTCACAGATACGCAGTATTTT. Protein sequence: CASSPQGSVTDTQYF.

This chain uses TRBV4-1 with TRBJ2-7; the match to TRBD1 covers 8 bases. Germline CDR1 reads MGHRA; CDR2 reads YSYEKL. V shed 1 base, J shed 3 bases, and the junction held 14 bases outside the gene matches. The CDR3 consists of 18 residues. The CDR3 protein is CASSQVKEQGVQGYEQYF. The DNA for the CDR3 is TGCGCCAGCAGCCAAGTAAAGGAACAGGGGGTTCAGGGCTACGAGCAGTACTTC.

This clonotype was found many times. V and J are TRBV15 and TRBJ2-5, with a weak D call TRBD2 (6 bases). CDR1 LNHNV and CDR2 YYDKDF come from the germline V gene (reference sequence). V shed 2 bases and J shed 5 bases, with 15 bases lying between them. This CDR3 region has 15 residues. The CDR3 here is CATSRWRELWETQYF. In DNA form, the CDR3 reads TGTGCCACCAGCAGATGGAGGGAACTGTGGGAGACCCAGTACTTC.

The chain is built from TRBV29-1 and TRBJ2-7, with D possibly being TRBD1 (6 bases). Trimming stripped 4 bases from V and 5 bases from J, with 15 bases between. Germline assignment: CDR1 SQVTM and CDR2 ANQGSEA. The CDR3 is made up of 13 amino acids. CDR3 bases: TGCAGCGTTGGGGCGCAGGGGATTCACGAGCAGTACTTC. Translating gives CSVGAQGIHEQYF.